This TCR gamma chain was obtained from a study of Vδ1+ human thymocytes. Study-level points and caveats: Thymic TRG and TRD repertoires appeared highly polyclonal, with Gaussian CDR3 length distributions.

Alphabeta T cells were depleted, then CD3+ Vdelta1+ Vdelta2- thymocytes were FACS-sorted. On this clone: Its specificity is not known. At one of its ends the junction is not consistent with the germline gene, which may arise from a read error.

RNA was extracted from the cells and then reverse transcribed. Multiplex PCR used pooled V-gene forward primers and a constant-region reverse primer to amplify CDR3s. TCRdb reanalyzed the multiplex PCR reads using CATT. This sample carries approximately 40,000 gamma-chain clones, about 19% of them seen once, and the ten largest clones take about 2%. CDR3 size: 10 residues. Looked up from germline, CDR1 is GITISATS and CDR2 is ISYDGTV (reference sequence). Material for sequencing was Vdelta1+ gamma-delta thymocytes from the thymus. The subset was: FACS-sorted CD3+ TCRalphabeta- TCRVdelta1+ TCRVdelta2- thymocytes. This chain uses TRGV9 with TRGJ1 or TRGJ2. The clonotype comes from a girl less than two years old who had congenital heart surgery. In DNA, the CDR3 is TGTGCCTTGTGGGAGGTGTTGTCAGTCTTT. Its protein is CALWEVLSVF.